Listed here are 25 T cell receptor beta chains from one sample, sequenced in a study of T-cell memory formation after mild COVID-19. TCRdb passed the 5' RACE reads through MiXCR, listing each CDR3 protein once. This table has under 250,000 distinct CDR3 sequences, roughly 10% appearing once. The sequenced sample consisted of PBMCs or a T cell subset sorted from them (not recorded which). Receptors originate from a man aged 18-30 years who had mild COVID-19 (a few samples of this study predate the infection). Cell type and time point are not known.

V usage is TRBV12-3 or TRBV12-4 and J usage is TRBJ2-2; D possibly corresponds to TRBD1 (5 bases). The ends were cut back, 2 bases at V and 0 bases at J, with 10 bases in the middle. This CDR3 region has 16 residues. The CDR3 nucleotides are TGTGCCAGCAGTTTACGGCCGACAGCGAACACCGGGGAGCTGTTTTTT. Translating gives CASSLRPTANTGELFF.

This clonotype occurred a few times. The chain has TRBV20-1 and TRBJ1-1; D remains unclear. The CDR3 totals 12 residues. Germline CDR1 DFQATT, CDR2 SNEGSKA (reference sequence). The ends were cut back, 5 bases at V and 13 bases at J, with 20 bases in the middle. CDR3 coding DNA: TGCAGTGCTCGGGATGTAACCCTTGTAGTTTTCTTT. Residues: CSARDVTLVVFF.

This clonotype was observed many times. J is TRBJ2-2 and V is TRBV7-3; D is possibly TRBD2 (5 bases). CDR3 length equals 16 residues. Germline V gene data show CDR1 as SGHTA and CDR2 as FQGTGA. Trimming pared 0 bases from V and 2 bases from J, leaving 10 bases between. CDR3 sequence (DNA): TGTGCCAGCAGCTTAACGTCGGGGTTTAACACCGGGGAGCTGTTTTTT. This codes for CASSLTSGFNTGELFF.

The chain employs TRBV7-9 and TRBJ2-1, with no clear D. There are 14 residues in the CDR3. Germline V gives CDR1 SEHNR, CDR2 FQNEAQ (reference sequence). The germline V and J ends were trimmed by 2 bases and 6 bases, with 11 bases remaining between them. CDR3 protein: CASSLKGQSNEQFF. CDR3 bases: TGTGCCAGCAGCTTAAAGGGTCAGAGCAATGAGCAGTTCTTC.

The genes are TRBV11-2 and TRBJ2-1, with TRBD2 matching over 7 bases. The CDR3 is 12 residues long. V lost 5 bases, J lost 15 bases, and 10 bases stayed unmatched. The germline V gene encodes CDR1 SGHAT and CDR2 FQNNGV. The chain's CDR3 is CASSPLASQRFF. The CDR3 DNA reads as TGTGCCAGCAGCCCACTAGCGAGTCAAAGGTTCTTC. Full variable domain (outside the CDR3, taken from reference TRBV11-2 and TRBJ2-1): EAGVAQSPRYKIIEKRQSVAFWCNPISGHATLYWYQQILGQGPKLLIQFQNNGVVDDSQLPKDRFSAERLKGVDSTLKIQPAKLEDSAVYLCASSPLASQRFFGPGTRLTVL.

This clonotype was seen many times. V usage is TRBV4-1 and J usage is TRBJ2-7, with D perhaps TRBD2 (5 bases). The CDR3 runs 16 residues. V was pared by 0 bases and J by 6 bases, with 18 bases between. Germline V gene lookup returns CDR1 MGHRA and CDR2 YSYEKL. The CDR3 coding sequence is TGCGCCAGCAGCCAAGATCGAGGGCGGCCTGAGGGCGAGCAGTACTTC. Its protein is CASSQDRGRPEGEQYF.

This clonotype has just a few counts. The rearrangement joins TRBV20-1 to TRBJ1-6; perhaps TRBD1 as D (6 bases). The CDR3 spans 14 residues. Looked up from germline, CDR1 is DFQATT and CDR2 is SNEGSKA (reference sequence). V was trimmed by 3 bases and J by 9 bases, leaving 15 bases between them. Here the CDR3 reads CSASGSQGGSPLHF. The CDR3 nucleotides read TGCAGTGCTAGCGGGTCACAGGGTGGTTCACCCCTCCACTTT.

This clonotype has ten or more counts. The V and J genes are TRBV5-1 and TRBJ2-7; TRBD2 matches 12 bases. V gave up 4 bases and J gave up 4 bases; unmatched junction bases: 6. The V gene's germline CDR1 is SGHRS and CDR2 YFSETQ. This CDR3 is built from 15 residues. The CDR3 DNA follows: TGCGCCAGCAGCCCCACTAGCGGGGGGCTTTACGAGCAGTACGTC. Translated: CASSPTSGGLYEQYV.

The chain combines TRBV7-2 with TRBJ2-5; D call uncertain. The CDR3 is 11 amino acids. V lost 4 bases and J 7 bases, leaving 7 bases between the germline ends. CDR1 is SGHTA and CDR2 is FQGNSA in the germline V gene. The CDR3 is CASSYALTQYF. CDR3 DNA sequence: TGTGCCAGCAGCTATGCTCTGACCCAGTACTTC.

This clonotype was seen many times. The J gene is TRBJ2-3, the V gene TRBV5-1; 7 bases are a match to TRBD2. V dropped 4 bases and J dropped 2; count of bases not matched to a gene: 13. Germline V gene lookup returns CDR1 SGHRS and CDR2 YFSETQ. There are 17 residues in the CDR3. CDR3 loop: CASSPYSGGGATDTQYF. The DNA of the CDR3 is TGCGCCAGCAGCCCCTACTCGGGCGGGGGAGCCACAGATACGCAGTATTTT.

The chain uses TRBV14 and TRBJ2-1; D unresolved. CDR3 size: 13 residues. Germline values: CDR1 SGHDN, CDR2 FVKESK. Trimming took off 0 bases at V and 8 bases at J, with 8 bases between the two ends. CDR3 coding DNA: TGTGCCAGCAGCCAAGAAAACGGGTATGAGCAGTTCTTC. It yields the protein CASSQENGYEQFF.

The sample holds a few counts of this clonotype. The gene calls are TRBV5-1 and TRBJ1-2; D remains ambiguous. Germline lookup yields CDR1 SGHRS and CDR2 YFSETQ. Between the trimmed V and J ends, which lost 3 bases and 3 bases, there was a span of 15 bases. The CDR3 totals 15 residues. The CDR3 DNA reads TGCGCCAGCAGCTCCGGATTTGGACGGGACTATGGCTACACCTTC. Translated, it gives CASSSGFGRDYGYTF.

This chain uses TRBV5-1 with TRBJ1-6; TRBD1 matches at 7 bases. With V trimmed by 0 bases and J by 10 bases, 4 bases remained unmatched. Germline CDR1 SGHRS, CDR2 YFSETQ. The CDR3 covers 14 residues. CDR3: CASSLDRGGSPLHF. Here the CDR3 DNA reads TGCGCCAGCAGCTTGGACAGGGGTGGCTCACCCCTCCACTTT.

The chain uses TRBV5-1 and TRBJ1-4, with 9 bases identical to TRBD1. Germline V gene sequence: CDR1 SGHRS, CDR2 YFSETQ. The trim removed 4 bases at V and 7 bases at J, leaving 5 bases unmatched. CDR3 length equals 14 residues. The CDR3 sequence: CASSRQGEVEKLFF. In DNA, the CDR3 is TGCGCCAGCAGCCGACAGGGGGAGGTTGAAAAACTGTTTTTT.

This sequence joins TRBV11-2 and TRBJ2-3, with D possibly being TRBD1 (5 bases). This CDR3 region has 15 residues. Trimming pared 5 bases from V and 5 bases from J, leaving 17 bases between. The germline V gene encodes CDR1 SGHAT and CDR2 FQNNGV. CDR3 sequence (DNA): TGTGCCAGCAGCATAGGGGCAGAAAGAGGAGATACGCAGTATTTT. Protein product: CASSIGAERGDTQYF.

At least ten counts were recorded for this clonotype. This chain joins TRBV12-3 or TRBV12-4 and TRBJ2-1; the D is unclear. Trimming cost V 3 bases and J 9 bases, with 6 bases left between them. There are 11 residues in the CDR3. CDR3 protein: CASSFWVEQFF. In DNA form, the CDR3 reads TGTGCCAGCAGTTTTTGGGTTGAGCAGTTCTTC.

This clonotype occurred a few times. V is TRBV5-6 and J is TRBJ2-1, with D perhaps matching TRBD2 (6 bases). CDR3 size: 15 residues. Germline V lookup: CDR1 SGHDT, CDR2 YYEEEE. The germline V and J ends were trimmed by 4 bases and 5 bases, with 16 bases remaining between them. In DNA form, the CDR3 reads TGTGCCAGCAGCCGACGGGGGAGCTATCACAATGAGCAGTTCTTC. It encodes CASSRRGSYHNEQFF.

This clonotype was counted only a few times. CDR3 sequence reads: CASSVSGGPNYEQYF. CDR3 nucleotides: TGTGCCAGCAGCGTAAGCGGGGGGCCTAACTACGAGCAGTACTTC. The J gene is TRBJ2-7, the V gene TRBV9, with 9 bases aligning to TRBD2. Trimming removed 1 base from V and 3 bases from J; junction bases left unmatched: 5. The CDR3 consists of 15 residues. Germline V lookup: CDR1 SGDLS, CDR2 YYNGEE. The whole variable domain, filled in from reference TRBV9 and TRBJ2-7, reads DSGVTQTPKHLITATGQRVTLRCSPRSGDLSVYWYQQSLDQGLQFLIQYYNGEERAKGNILERFSAQQFPDLHSELNLSSLELGDSALYFCASSVSGGPNYEQYFGPGTRLTVT.

This clonotype has a handful of counts. The V call is TRBV15, the J call TRBJ2-5; D call uncertain. The CDR3 has 15 residues. Germline assignment: CDR1 LNHNV and CDR2 YYDKDF (reference sequence). Deletions cut 1 base from V and 2 bases from J, with 11 bases between. The CDR3 coding sequence is TGTGCCACCAGCAGAGTAGGGAACCCACAAGAGACCCAGTACTTC. Its protein product is CATSRVGNPQETQYF. The whole variable domain, remainder taken from reference TRBV15 and TRBJ2-5, is DAMVIQNPRYQVTQFGKPVTLSCSQTLNHNVMYWYQQKSSQAPKLLFHYYDKDFNNEADTPDNFQSRRPNTSFCFLDIRSPGLGDTAMYLCATSRVGNPQETQYFGPGTRLLVL.

This clonotype was picked up many times. This chain joins TRBV5-1 and TRBJ2-7; D might be TRBD1 (6 bases). V lost 0 bases, J lost 4 bases, and 8 bases lay in between. The CDR3 runs 13 residues. Germline values: CDR1 SGHRS, CDR2 YFSETQ. CDR3 DNA sequence: TGCGCCAGCAGCTTGGATGGACAGTACGAGCAGTACGTC. Protein product: CASSLDGQYEQYV.

This clonotype came up a few times. This chain uses TRBV6-2 or TRBV6-3 with TRBJ2-7, with D perhaps matching TRBD2 (6 bases). Trimming removed 4 bases from V and 1 base from J, with 11 bases in between. Per the germline V gene, CDR1 is MNHEY and CDR2 is SVGEGT. The CDR3 length is 14 residues. The CDR3 protein is CASSWGSGSYEQYF. The CDR3 region has the DNA TGTGCCAGCAGTTGGGGGAGCGGGTCCTACGAGCAGTACTTC.

The gene calls are TRBV29-1 and TRBJ2-3, with 8 bases identical to TRBD1. The V and J ends lost 7 bases and 1 base, in that order; junction bases with no gene match: 16. This CDR3 is built from 17 residues. CDR1 and CDR2 (germline): SQVTM, ANQGSEA. In DNA, the CDR3 is TGCAGCGCCGCTGGCCCCGAACAGGACAGGGGCACAGATACGCAGTATTTT. Translated, it gives CSAAGPEQDRGTDTQYF.

V usage is TRBV18 and J usage is TRBJ1-5; D gene ambiguous. Germline-derived CDR1 and CDR2 are KGHSH and LQKENI. The CDR3 extends over 14 amino acids. V was cut by 3 bases and J by 6 bases, with 12 bases left in between. CDR3 sequence: CASSPWAGTQPQHF. CDR3 bases: TGTGCCAGCTCACCCTGGGCGGGCACTCAGCCCCAGCATTTT.

The chain has TRBV5-6 and TRBJ1-2; possibly TRBD1 for D (5 bases). This CDR3 region has 14 residues. The V and J ends lost 6 bases and 0 bases respectively, with 12 bases between them. The V gene's germline CDR1 is SGHDT and CDR2 YYEEEE. The CDR3 loop is CASIVAGPNYGYTF. CDR3 DNA sequence: TGTGCCAGCATCGTGGCGGGGCCTAACTATGGCTACACCTTC.

The chain is built from TRBV28 and TRBJ1-2; no definite D call. Trimming pared 6 bases from V and 8 bases from J, leaving 16 bases between. CDR3 size: 13 residues. Germline assignment: CDR1 MDHEN and CDR2 SYDVKM. The CDR3 sequence is CASSPGPLGGYTF. DNA of the CDR3: TGTGCCAGCAGCCCCGGGCCTTTAGGGGGCTACACCTTC.